The 14 T cell receptor beta chains below all came from one sample that was sequenced in a study of blood T cell repertoires in COVID-19. Sequencing used immunoSEQ multiplex PCR; TCRdb keeps in-frame clones, though not all of them. The data contain around 92,000 clones, about 74% of them singletons. The sequenced sample was peripheral blood. These receptors came from a man between 65 and 79 years old with COVID-19, enrolled during active disease.

Here the CDR3 reads CASSFGPSGAYNEQFF. The CDR3 DNA sequence: TGTGCCAGCAGCTTTGGCCCTAGCGGGGCCTACAATGAGCAGTTCTTC. V usage is TRBV7-2 and J usage is TRBJ2-1; the match to TRBD2 covers 9 bases. In germline, CDR1 is SGHTA, CDR2 FQGNSA. With V trimmed by 3 bases and J by 2 bases, 5 bases remained unmatched. The CDR3 extends over 16 amino acids.

This clone turned up a few times. This chain connects TRBV7-8 to TRBJ1-1; TRBD1 might be the D (5 bases). The V gene lost 1 base and the J gene lost 6 bases, with 15 bases spanning the gap. The germline V gene encodes CDR1 SGHVS and CDR2 FQNEAQ. The CDR3 contains 15 residues. In DNA form, the CDR3 reads TGTGCCAGCAGCTTAGGGTGGTCGGGGGTCGCTGAAGCTTTCTTT. Residues: CASSLGWSGVAEAFF.

The chain joins TRBV4-1 to TRBJ2-3; TRBD1 aligns across 7 bases. The CDR3 sequence is 13 residues long. Trimming at V came to 3 bases and at J to 9 bases, leaving 6 bases not matched to a gene. CDR1 is MGHRA and CDR2 is YSYEKL in the germline V gene. The CDR3 protein is CASSQGTDRTQYF. CDR3 DNA: TGCGCCAGCAGCCAGGGGACAGACAGAACGCAGTATTTT.

This clone has only a few counts. The chain joins TRBV27 to TRBJ2-1, with TRBD2 matching 14 bases. Germline assignment: CDR1 MNHEY and CDR2 SMNVEV (reference sequence). There are 14 residues in the CDR3. V trimming: 6 bases; J trimming: 9 bases; junction bases outside the gene matches: 4. The CDR3 DNA sequence: TGTGCCAGCAGGGGACTAGCGGGAGAGGGTGAGCAGTTCTTC. Amino acid sequence: CASRGLAGEGEQFF.

The chain employs TRBV5-1 and TRBJ2-7, with TRBD2 as a possible D gene (6 bases). The germline V gene encodes CDR1 SGHRS and CDR2 YFSETQ. CDR3 size: 10 residues. The CDR3 DNA sequence: TGCGCCAGCAGCTTCTGCGGGATCGCGGTC. The encoded protein is CASSFCGIAV.

The CDR3 coding sequence is TGTGCCAGCTCACCGTTTAGTTTAGCGGGAGGGGATCTTCCCGAGCAGTACTTC. It yields the protein CASSPFSLAGGDLPEQYF. The V gene is TRBV18, the J gene TRBJ2-7, with TRBD2 matching over 11 bases. V lost 3 bases, J lost 6 bases, and 16 bases stayed unmatched. The CDR3 contains 18 residues. CDR1 is KGHSH and CDR2 is LQKENI in the germline V gene.

This chain links TRBV27 with TRBJ2-7; TRBD1 agrees at 8 bases. After removal of 3 bases from V and 2 bases from J, the junction contained 9 bases not matched to a gene. The CDR3 sequence is 16 residues long. Germline V gene lookup returns CDR1 MNHEY and CDR2 SMNVEV (reference sequence). This CDR3 is CASSFGGTGRPYEQYF. CDR3 nucleotide sequence: TGTGCCAGCAGTTTTGGTGGGACAGGAAGGCCCTACGAGCAGTACTTC.

The chain links TRBV6-5 to TRBJ1-2; 7 nucleotides line up with TRBD1. The CDR3 is 14 amino acids. Germline V gene data show CDR1 as MNHEY and CDR2 as SVGAGI. V shed 6 bases, J shed 10 bases, and the junction held 14 bases outside the gene matches. CDR3 sequence reads: CASRSRGARGDYTF. The CDR3 region has the DNA TGTGCCAGCAGGTCCAGGGGGGCCCGGGGAGACTACACCTTC.

This clone was observed a handful of times. The chain uses TRBV28 and TRBJ1-5; 9 positions match TRBD1. Germline lookup yields CDR1 MDHEN and CDR2 SYDVKM. J lost 7 bases, V lost 6 bases, and 10 bases had no gene match. The length of the CDR3 is 15 residues. CDR3 protein: CASSEFTGGLQPQHF. CDR3 sequence (DNA): TGTGCCAGCAGCGAATTCACAGGGGGCTTACAGCCCCAGCATTTT.

In its sample, this clone was seen once. The chain is built from TRBV28 and TRBJ2-1; 12 positions agree with TRBD2. Unmatched junction bases numbered 4, after V lost 3 bases and J lost 7 bases. This CDR3 is 15 amino acids long. Germline values: CDR1 MDHEN, CDR2 SYDVKM. CDR3 DNA: TGTGCCAGCAGTTTCCCCGGACTAGCGGGAAATGAGCAGTTCTTC. It specifies CASSFPGLAGNEQFF.

The chain links TRBV6-1 to TRBJ1-1, with 9 bases aligning to TRBD1. V lost 1 base to trimming and J lost 6 bases; unmatched junction nucleotides: 6. The V gene's germline CDR1 is MNHNS and CDR2 SASEGT. The CDR3 runs to 15 residues. CDR3 nucleotides: TGTGCCAGCAGTGAAGGACGGGACAGGGCTTCTGAAGCTTTCTTT. This translates into CASSEGRDRASEAFF.

The chain joins TRBV7-2 to TRBJ2-1; D is ambiguous. Germline lookup yields CDR1 SGHTA and CDR2 FQGNSA. The CDR3 runs 12 residues. With 4 bases removed from V and 9 bases from J, the gap between germline ends came to 10 bases. The CDR3 nucleotides read TGTGCCAGCAGCTCCAGACTTGGTGAGCAGTTCTTC. Protein product: CASSSRLGEQFF.

The rearrangement joins TRBV6-6 to TRBJ1-1; TRBD1 is a possible D gene (6 bases). The V gene's germline CDR1 is MNHNY and CDR2 SVGAGI (reference sequence). The ends were cut back, 2 bases at V and 0 bases at J, with 7 bases in the middle. CDR3 size: 14 residues. The chain's CDR3 is CASSYGQMNTEAFF. The DNA for the CDR3 is TGTGCCAGCAGTTACGGACAGATGAACACTGAAGCTTTCTTT.

CDR3 coding DNA: TGCGCCAGCAGCTTGACAGGGGGAATGAACACTGAAGCTTTCTTT. Protein sequence: CASSLTGGMNTEAFF. The chain couples TRBV5-1 to TRBJ1-1; 8 positions agree with TRBD1. J lost 0 bases, V lost 1 base, and 2 bases had no gene match. Germline values: CDR1 SGHRS, CDR2 YFSETQ. The CDR3 spans 15 residues. The full variable domain, rest sourced from reference TRBV5-1 and TRBJ1-1, is KAGVTQTPRYLIKTRGQQVTLSCSPISGHRSVSWYQQTPGQGLQFLFEYFSETQRNKGNFPGRFSGRQFSNSRSEMNVSTLELGDSALYLCASSLTGGMNTEAFFGQGTRLTVV.